What follows are 12 T cell receptor beta chains derived from one specimen sequenced in a study of T cell clonality in common variable immunodeficiency. For these TCRs, the target antigens are not known. Overall study results and limits: In common variable immunodeficiency, TCR beta chains reportedly carried fewer deletions and N-nucleotide insertions.

Sequencing used immunoSEQ multiplex PCR; TCRdb keeps in-frame clones, though not all of them. Listed for the sample are about 26,000 clones, none seen a single time. The sequenced sample consisted of peripheral blood mononuclear cells. The receptors come from a human donor with common variable immunodeficiency.

This clone came up a few times. Read coverage stops 3 residues before the CDR3 terminus; the germline J gene supplies the remainder. The gene calls are TRBV20-1 and TRBJ2-3, with 9 bases identical to TRBD2. The CDR3 length is 13 residues. Germline CDR1 DFQATT, CDR2 SNEGSKA (reference sequence). V lost 6 bases, J lost 1 base, and 2 bases stayed unmatched. The CDR3 is CSAVAGGTDTQYF. CDR3 DNA, as far as it was read: TGCAGTGCGGTAGCGGGAGGCACAGATACG.

This clone was detected ten times or more. The read is 3 residues too short to cover the CDR3 end, so that end is filled in from the germline J gene. The V and J genes are TRBV5-6 and TRBJ2-7, with D perhaps TRBD1 (5 bases). The germline CDR1 and CDR2 sequences are SGHDT and YYEEEE. The CDR3 has 14 amino acids. V dropped 0 bases and J dropped 1 base, with 8 bases sitting between them. Partial CDR3 DNA: TGTGCCAGCAGCTTGGAGGGGAATTCCTACGAG. Translated: CASSLEGNSYE. In full, the CDR3 is CASSLEGNSYEQYF. The whole variable domain, filled in from reference TRBV5-6 and TRBJ2-7, reads DAGVTQSPTHLIKTRGQQVTLRCSPKSGHDTVSWYQQALGQGPQFIFQYYEEEERQRGNFPDRFSGHQFPNYSSELNVNALLLGDSALYLCASSLEGNSYEQYFGPGTRLTVT.

As for this clone: The observed sequence ends 3 residues before the CDR3 terminus, with the missing tail filled in from the germline J gene. The V call is TRBV5-1, the J call TRBJ2-1; 12 positions agree with TRBD1. The germline V gene encodes CDR1 SGHRS and CDR2 YFSETQ. This CDR3 comprises 15 residues. Germline trimming cut 5 bases from V and 9 bases from J; bases unmatched to any gene: 9. The part of the CDR3 DNA that was read is TGCGCCAGCAGTTCCCGGGACAGGGGGCTAGGTGAG. Its protein product is CASSSRDRGLGE. The entire CDR3 is CASSSRDRGLGEQFF.

This clone was found many times. CDR3 bases read: TGTGCCAGCTCAAAAGCGGGAGGGGACAATGAG. Amino acids: CASSKAGGDNE. The full CDR3 protein is CASSKAGGDNEQFF. The genes are TRBV18 and TRBJ2-1; TRBD2 agrees at 10 bases. The CDR3 end is not reached by the read, which stops 3 residues before it; the germline J gene fills it in. Trimming cost V 5 bases and J 5 bases; bases outside gene matches: 3. The CDR3 is made up of 14 amino acids. CDR1 is KGHSH, CDR2 LQKENI, per germline.

The sample holds a few counts of this clone. The read comes to an end 3 residues before the CDR3 does, leaving the germline J gene to fill in the end. V and J are TRBV5-1 and TRBJ2-7; 9 bases align to TRBD1. The germline CDR1 and CDR2 sequences are SGHRS and YFSETQ. The CDR3 is 14 amino acids. The trim removed 3 bases at V and 3 bases at J, leaving 4 bases unmatched. The CDR3 loop is CASSWVDRGYEQYF. CDR3 DNA (partial): TGCGCCAGCAGCTGGGTGGACAGGGGCTACGAG.

This clone has a handful of counts. Read coverage stops 3 residues before the CDR3 terminus; the germline J gene supplies the remainder. The genes are TRBV7-3 and TRBJ2-5, with TRBD2 matching over 8 bases. This CDR3 has 18 amino acids. The germline V gene encodes CDR1 SGHTA and CDR2 FQGTGA. V shed 2 bases, J shed 5 bases, and the junction held 16 bases outside the gene matches. The CDR3 here is CASSLQPPRLAGYETQYF. The CDR3 bases that were read are TGTGCCAGCAGCTTACAACCCCCAAGGTTAGCGGGATACGAGACC.

There are many counts of this clone. The CDR3 extends 3 residues past the end of the read, so its final part is completed from the germline J gene. The genes are TRBV20-1 and TRBJ2-5, with D hard to call. V dropped 5 bases and J dropped 5 bases, with 6 bases sitting between them. Germline V gives CDR1 DFQATT, CDR2 SNEGSKA (reference sequence). The CDR3 loop spans 10 amino acids. The CDR3: CSAARETQYF. Partial CDR3 DNA: TGCAGTGCTGCCCGGGAGACC.

About this clone: The missing CDR3 end, 3 residues past where the read stops, is filled in from the germline J gene. V gene TRBV18 combines with J gene TRBJ2-7; 13 nucleotides agree with TRBD2. The germline CDR1 and CDR2 sequences are KGHSH and LQKENI. This CDR3 has 16 amino acids. Trimming cost V 6 bases and J 5 bases; bases outside gene matches: 10. The sequenced part of the CDR3 DNA is TGTGCCAGCTCCCGGACTAGCGGGAGCACCTTGGACGAG. Translation gives CASSRTSGSTLDE. The entire CDR3 is CASSRTSGSTLDEQYF.

On this clone itself: The missing CDR3 end, 3 residues past where the read stops, is filled in from the germline J gene. The gene calls are TRBV7-2 and TRBJ2-2; no clear D. CDR3 length equals 14 residues. Germline V gene lookup returns CDR1 SGHTA and CDR2 FQGNSA. V lost 3 bases to trimming and J lost 4 bases, with 9 bases between them. The CDR3 bases that were read are TGTGCCAGCAGCTTCCCAGGTCTCACCGGGGAG. Translation: CASSFPGLTGE. Given in full, the CDR3 is CASSFPGLTGELFF. The full variable domain, completed using reference TRBV7-2 and TRBJ2-2, is GAGVSQSPSNKVTEKGKDVELRCDPISGHTALYWYRQSLGQGLEFLIYFQGNSAPDKSGLPSDRFSAERTGGSVSTLTIQRTQQEDSAVYLCASSFPGLTGELFFGEGSRLTVL.

This clone was seen at least ten times. From the germline J gene comes the end of the CDR3, since the read stops 3 residues before it. The V and J genes are TRBV7-2 and TRBJ2-1; a weak D match, TRBD2 (5 bases). The CDR3 length is 15 residues. Germline V gene lookup returns CDR1 SGHTA and CDR2 FQGNSA. Trimming took off 2 bases at V and 6 bases at J, with 14 bases between the two ends. The DNA read from the CDR3 is TGTGCCAGCAGCTTATCGTTTCAACGGGGCAATGAG. Its translation is CASSLSFQRGNE. From start to end, the CDR3 is CASSLSFQRGNEQFF.

This clone showed up just a few times. The read stops 3 residues short of the end of the CDR3; the missing end is completed from the germline J gene. The chain employs TRBV7-9 and TRBJ2-3; 7 bases are a match to TRBD1. Trimming at V came to 3 bases and at J to 0 bases, leaving 3 bases not matched to a gene. CDR1 SEHNR and CDR2 FQNEAQ come from the germline V gene (reference sequence). The CDR3 sequence is 15 residues long. The CDR3 protein is CASSFKGASTDTQYF. The covered CDR3 bases are TGTGCCAGCAGCTTTAAGGGGGCGAGCACAGATACG. Full variable domain (remainder filled in from reference TRBV7-9 and TRBJ2-3): DTGVSQNPRHKITKRGQNVTFRCDPISEHNRLYWYRQTLGQGPEFLTYFQNEAQLEKSRLLSDRFSAERPKGSFSTLEIQRTEQGDSAMYLCASSFKGASTDTQYFGPGTRLTVL.

The table lists this clone with many counts. The read terminates 3 residues before the CDR3 end, so the remaining end is supplied by the germline J gene. V gene TRBV19 combines with J gene TRBJ2-5; 8 bases align to TRBD1. The CDR3 consists of 16 residues. The J segment lost 5 bases and the V segment lost 3 bases, leaving 11 bases of the junction unmatched. The germline V gene encodes CDR1 LNHDA and CDR2 SQIVND (reference sequence). The part of the CDR3 DNA that was read is TGTGCCAGTAGTATGCGGGGTCAGGGGGCCCCTGAGACC. Protein: CASSMRGQGAPET. The full CDR3 is CASSMRGQGAPETQYF.